This T cell receptor beta chain came from a study of regulatory T cells in long-lasting Graves disease. Study information: Newly diagnosed Graves' patients had under 3 months of antithyroid drugs.

After removal of 6 bases from V and 11 bases from J, the junction contained 11 bases not matched to a gene. The CDR3 sequence is 14 residues long. CDR1 and CDR2 (germline): LNHDA, SQIVND (reference sequence). Note on this clonotype: The antigen is unknown. Being one base from a much bigger clone, this may be a read error.

Study conclusions and caveats: Repertoires from persistent disease leaned toward TRBV28, TRBJ1-2 and TRBJ2-5. TCR diversity was lower in persistent Graves' patients than in newly diagnosed ones.

Time point here: newly diagnosed GD, antithyroid drugs for less than 3 months. PBMC RNA was the source of the TCR library. Combining iRepertoire HTBI primers with Arm-PCR of CDR3 regions, the authors built TCR beta libraries. MiXCR, applied by TCRdb to the multiplex PCR reads, yields one record per CDR3 protein. Found here are approximately 230,000 distinct CDR3 sequences, 18% of them singletons; the top ten hold approximately 20%. This material consisted of peripheral blood mononuclear cells (PBMCs), taken at new diagnosis, from a patient treated with antithyroid drugs. This rearrangement joins TRBV19 to TRBJ1-4, with 8 bases matching TRBD1. The receptor was isolated from a female donor with Graves disease. CDR3 nucleotide sequence: TGTGCCAGTAGGTCCACAGGGGGGGGGCAGAAACTGTTTTTT. Its protein product is CASRSTGGGQKLFF.